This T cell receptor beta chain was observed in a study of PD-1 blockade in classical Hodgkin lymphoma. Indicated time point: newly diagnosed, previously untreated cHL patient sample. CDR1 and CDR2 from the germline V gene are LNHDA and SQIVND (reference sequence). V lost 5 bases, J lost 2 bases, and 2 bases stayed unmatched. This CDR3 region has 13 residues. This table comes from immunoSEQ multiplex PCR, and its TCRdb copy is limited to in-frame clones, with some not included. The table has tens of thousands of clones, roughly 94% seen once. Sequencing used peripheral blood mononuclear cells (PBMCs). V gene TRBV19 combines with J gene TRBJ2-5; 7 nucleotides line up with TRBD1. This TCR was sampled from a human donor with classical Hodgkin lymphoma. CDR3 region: CASSGTEQETQYF. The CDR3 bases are TGTGCCAGTAGTGGGACAGAGCAAGAGACCCAGTACTTC.